One sample yielded the 15 T cell receptor beta chains listed below, sequenced in a study of blood T cells in healthy people across ages. Sample-barcoded 5' priming and a J-beta primer mix drove a second PCR of 7 to 11 cycles. TCRdb re-derived calls from the 5' RACE reads in MiXCR, one entry per CDR3 protein. The table records 800,000 or so distinct CDR3 sequences, 55% to 65% of them present only once. Source material: blood. Every receptor here comes from a man aged 30 to 45 in good health.

The chain uses TRBV27 and TRBJ2-6; D may correspond to TRBD1 or TRBD2 (5 bases each). Trimming took 5 bases from V and 2 from J, leaving 19 bases between them. CDR3 length: 18 amino acids. Germline V lookup: CDR1 MNHEY, CDR2 SMNVEV (reference sequence). The CDR3 DNA follows: TGTGCCAGCAGTGCCGTTCCGGGACCAGCGACTGGGGCCAACGTCCTGACTTTC. It translates to CASSAVPGPATGANVLTF.

A few counts support this clonotype. This chain connects TRBV29-1 to TRBJ1-2, with D maybe TRBD1 (5 bases). The germline V gene has CDR1 SQVTM and CDR2 ANQGSEA. The CDR3 extends over 13 amino acids. V was shortened by 2 bases and J by 3 bases, with 10 bases between the two germline ends. The CDR3 DNA sequence: TGCAGCGTTGAATCGGGGGAGGACTATGGCTACACCTTC. Protein: CSVESGEDYGYTF.

The chain joins TRBV20-1 to TRBJ2-1; TRBD1 is a possible D gene (5 bases). V gave up 1 base and J gave up 0 bases, with 16 bases separating them. The CDR3 is made up of 17 amino acids. Germline CDR1 and CDR2: DFQATT and SNEGSKA (reference sequence). Written as DNA, the CDR3 is TGCAGTGCTAGAGCCCTGGTAGGAGACAGCTCCTACAATGAGCAGTTCTTC. Amino acid sequence: CSARALVGDSSYNEQFF.

The rearrangement uses TRBV9 and TRBJ2-5; D is perhaps TRBD2 (6 bases). This CDR3 region has 14 residues. Germline V gene data show CDR1 as SGDLS and CDR2 as YYNGEE. Trimming cost V 3 bases and J 11 bases, with 20 bases left between them. The CDR3 region has the DNA TGTGCCAGCAGCGCCAGACTAGATAACGATGAGCAGTACTTC. It yields the protein CASSARLDNDEQYF.

J is TRBJ2-7 and V is TRBV28; D is perhaps TRBD1 (5 bases). Germline assignment: CDR1 MDHEN and CDR2 SYDVKM. The ends were cut back, 1 base at V and 4 bases at J, with 14 bases in the middle. The CDR3 runs 15 residues. The CDR3 here is CASSLLGLTQYEQYF. As DNA, the CDR3 is TGTGCCAGCAGTTTATTGGGGCTTACGCAGTACGAGCAGTACTTC.

This clonotype was observed once. The chain employs TRBV7-2 and TRBJ2-3; perhaps TRBD1 as D (5 bases). The CDR3 totals 14 residues. Trimming took 3 bases from V and 5 from J, leaving 12 bases between them. Germline-derived CDR1 and CDR2 are SGHTA and FQGNSA. In nucleotides, the CDR3 is TGTGCCAGCAGCTTCATCAGGGCAGAAGATACGCAGTATTTT. Translating it yields CASSFIRAEDTQYF.

The chain links TRBV7-3 to TRBJ2-5; TRBD2 aligns across 7 bases. TRBJ2-7 matches the DNA end more closely, so the J call is doubtful. There are 13 residues in the CDR3. Germline V gives CDR1 SGHTA, CDR2 FQGTGA. DNA for the CDR3: TGTGCCAGCAGGGACGCGGGGGCCTACGAGCAGTACTTC. It translates to CASRDAGAYEQYF.

The CDR3 sequence: CASSDPRGAYEQYF. CDR3 DNA: TGTGCCAGCAGTGACCCCAGGGGCGCCTACGAGCAGTACTTC. The chain employs TRBV12-3 or TRBV12-4 and TRBJ2-7; TRBD1 might be the D (6 bases). The CDR3 is 14 amino acids. V was shortened by 5 bases and J by 2 bases, with 13 bases between the two germline ends.

The V and J genes are TRBV7-2 and TRBJ2-3, with D hard to call. Deletions cut 2 bases from V and 0 bases from J, with 9 bases between. Germline CDR1 is SGHTA and CDR2 is FQGNSA. This CDR3 region has 15 residues. CDR3 in amino acids: CASSLTHTSTDTQYF. The DNA of the CDR3 is TGTGCCAGCAGCTTAACGCACACTAGCACAGATACGCAGTATTTT.

The rearrangement links TRBV18 to TRBJ2-7; 7 bases match TRBD1. This CDR3 region has 15 residues. V trimming: 0 bases; J trimming: 1 base; junction bases outside the gene matches: 3. The germline CDR1 and CDR2 sequences are KGHSH and LQKENI. The CDR3: CASSPPRGQSYEQYF. As DNA, the CDR3 is TGTGCCAGCTCACCACCGAGGGGGCAATCCTACGAGCAGTACTTC. Full variable domain (rest looked up from reference TRBV18 and TRBJ2-7): NAGVMQNPRHLVRRRGQEARLRCSPMKGHSHVYWYRQLPEEGLKFMVYLQKENIIDESGMPKERFSAEFPKEGPSILRIQQVVRGDSAAYFCASSPPRGQSYEQYFGPGTRLTVT.

The table lists this clonotype with a few counts. The V call is TRBV13, the J call TRBJ2-5; TRBD2 matches at 10 bases. Per germline, CDR1 PRHDT and CDR2 FYEKMQ (reference sequence). The CDR3 loop spans 16 amino acids. V was clipped by 2 bases and J by 5 bases; unmatched bases: 8. CDR3 coding DNA: TGTGCCAGCAGCTTATATCGGACTAGCGGTGTTGAGACCCAGTACTTC. Its translation: CASSLYRTSGVETQYF.

A few counts support this clonotype. This chain uses TRBV20-1 with TRBJ2-5; D possibly corresponds to TRBD1 (5 bases). Germline V gene data show CDR1 as DFQATT and CDR2 as SNEGSKA (reference sequence). There are 12 residues in the CDR3. V lost 3 bases to trimming and J lost 1 base, with 6 bases between them. The CDR3 protein is CSARTVQETQYF. The CDR3 DNA reads TGCAGTGCTAGGACAGTCCAAGAGACCCAGTACTTC.

As regards this clonotype: At one boundary the junction diverges from the germline segment, which might be a read error. CDR3: CASSFDWDTEAFF. CDR3 in DNA: TGTGCCAGCAGTTTTGATTGGGACACGGAAGCTTTCTTT. The V and J genes are TRBV12-3 or TRBV12-4 and TRBJ1-1; tentative D call: TRBD1 (6 bases). This CDR3 contains 13 residues.

The rearrangement joins TRBV7-9 to TRBJ2-5; possibly TRBD2 for D (5 bases). The germline V and J ends were trimmed by 3 bases and 4 bases, with 18 bases remaining between them. The CDR3 runs to 16 residues. Germline loops: CDR1 SEHNR, CDR2 FQNEAQ (reference sequence). The chain's CDR3 is CASSFWRLAVGETQYF. The DNA for the CDR3 is TGTGCCAGCAGCTTCTGGCGTCTAGCCGTCGGAGAGACCCAGTACTTC.

The chain has TRBV20-1 and TRBJ2-3; TRBD1 might be the D (6 bases). The CDR3 covers 18 residues. V shed 1 base and J shed 1 base, with 21 bases lying between them. The germline V gene encodes CDR1 DFQATT and CDR2 SNEGSKA (reference sequence). The CDR3 loop reads CSARGVDRGNPRTDTQYF. CDR3 DNA: TGCAGTGCTAGAGGGGTGGACAGAGGCAACCCACGCACAGATACGCAGTATTTT.